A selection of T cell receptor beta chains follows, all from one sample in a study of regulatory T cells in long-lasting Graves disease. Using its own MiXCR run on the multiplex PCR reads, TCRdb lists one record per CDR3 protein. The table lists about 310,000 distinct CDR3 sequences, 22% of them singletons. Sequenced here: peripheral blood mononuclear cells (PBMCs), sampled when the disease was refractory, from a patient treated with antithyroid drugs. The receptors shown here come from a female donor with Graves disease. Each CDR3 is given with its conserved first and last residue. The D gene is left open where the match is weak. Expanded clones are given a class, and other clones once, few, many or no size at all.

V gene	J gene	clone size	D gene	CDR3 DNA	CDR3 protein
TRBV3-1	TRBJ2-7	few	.	TGTGCCAGCAGCCCGGGCACGGGTGGCGGTTCCTACGAGCAGTACTTC	CASSPGTGGGSYEQYF
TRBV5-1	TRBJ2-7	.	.	TGCGCCAGCAGCCCGGGACTCCCCCTGTTCGAGCAGTACTTC	CASSPGLPLFEQYF
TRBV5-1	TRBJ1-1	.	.	TGCGCCAGCATCTTGAAGCCAGACTCCACTGAAGCTTTCTTT	CASILKPDSTEAFF
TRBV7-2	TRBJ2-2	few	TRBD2	TGTGCCAGCAGCCTACTAGCGGCGACCGGGGAGCTGTTTTTT	CASSLLAATGELFF
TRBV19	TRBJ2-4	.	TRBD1	TGTGCCAGTAGTATAGACGGGACAGGGACGTTTGGAGGAAACATTCAGTACTTC	CASSIDGTGTFGGNIQYF
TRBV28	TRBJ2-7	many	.	TGTGCCAGCAGCTTTGGACAGACCTACGAGCAGTACTTC	CASSFGQTYEQYF
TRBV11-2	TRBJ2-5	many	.	TGTGCCAGCAGCTTAGTGGTGGGGACCCAGTACTTC	CASSLVVGTQYF
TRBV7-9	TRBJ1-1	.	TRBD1	TGTGCCAGCAGCCACCCCGACAGGGGGGTAACTGAAGCTTTCTTT	CASSHPDRGVTEAFF
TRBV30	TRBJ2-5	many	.	TGTGCCATCAACCCAGGGAATGGGGAGACCCAGTACTTC	CAINPGNGETQYF
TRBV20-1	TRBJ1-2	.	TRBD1	TGCAGTCTGGTTGGACAGGGGGTCAGCTACACCTTC	CSLVGQGVSYTF
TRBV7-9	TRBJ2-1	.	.	TGTGCCAGCAGCGACTCGACAGATGAGCAGTTCTTC	CASSDSTDEQFF
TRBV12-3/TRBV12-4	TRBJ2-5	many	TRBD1	TGTGCCAGCAGTTCGACAGGGCCCGAGACCCAGTACTTC	CASSSTGPETQYF
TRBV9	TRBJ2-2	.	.	TGTGCCAGCAGCGTATTTGGAGAGGGGTACGGGGAGCTGTTTTTT	CASSVFGEGYGELFF
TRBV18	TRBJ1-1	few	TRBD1	TGTGCCAGCTCACGACTGACAGGGGTGGACACTGAAGCTTTCTTT	CASSRLTGVDTEAFF
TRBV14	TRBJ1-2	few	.	TGTGCCAGCAGCCAAGACGCTCCCACTGGCTACACCTTC	CASSQDAPTGYTF
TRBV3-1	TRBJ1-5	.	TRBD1	TGTGCCAGTAGCCTAACAGGGACAGCCCCATATAGCAATCAGCCCCAGCATTTT	CASSLTGTAPYSNQPQHF
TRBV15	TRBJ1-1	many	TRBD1	TGTGCCACCAGCACCCGGACAGGCATGAACACTGAAGCTTTCTTT	CATSTRTGMNTEAFF
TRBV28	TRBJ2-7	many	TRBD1	TGTGCCAGCAGACTAACCGGGACAGGGGGCGAGCAGTACTTC	CASRLTGTGGEQYF
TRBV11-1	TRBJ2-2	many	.	TGTGCCAGCAGCTTAGATTCGGGACAGAACACCGGGGAGCTGTTTTTT	CASSLDSGQNTGELFF
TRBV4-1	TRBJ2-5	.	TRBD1	TGCGCCAGCAGCCCTATTTGGAGGGACAGGAAAGAGACCCAGTACTTC	CASSPIWRDRKETQYF
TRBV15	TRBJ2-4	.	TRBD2	TGTGCCACCAGCATCGAGAGACTAGCGGGAGTTGGAGACATTCAGTACTTC	CATSIERLAGVGDIQYF
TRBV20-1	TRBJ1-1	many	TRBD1	TGCAGTGCTAGAGATCAAGGGACAGGAGGGGTGAGGGCTTTCTTT	CSARDQGTGGVRAFF
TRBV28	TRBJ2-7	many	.	TGTGCCAGCAGTTCCTGGAACGAGCAGTACTTC	CASSSWNEQYF
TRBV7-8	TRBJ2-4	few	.	TGTGCCAGCAGCTTAGCGCAAGAGGGTCCCGTCTTAGGGAACATTCAGTACTTC	CASSLAQEGPVLGNIQYF
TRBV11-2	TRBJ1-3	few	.	TGTGCCAGCAGCCCCTTTATGATGGGCACTGGAAACACCATATATTTT	CASSPFMMGTGNTIYF
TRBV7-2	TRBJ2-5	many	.	TGTGCCAGCAGCACATACAGGCGCCACGGGGAGACCCAGTACTTC	CASSTYRRHGETQYF
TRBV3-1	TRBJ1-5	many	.	TGTGCCAGCAGCCAAGGAAGGGGACCTCAGCCCCAGCATTTT	CASSQGRGPQPQHF
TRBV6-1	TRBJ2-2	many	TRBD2	TGTGCCAGCAGTCCCGGACTAGCGGGGAGTCCCGGGGAGCTGTTTTTT	CASSPGLAGSPGELFF
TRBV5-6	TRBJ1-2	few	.	TGTGCCAGCAGCTGGGGAACCAACATCTATGGCTACACCTTC	CASSWGTNIYGYTF
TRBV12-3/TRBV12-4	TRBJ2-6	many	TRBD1	TGTGCCAGCAGTTCCGGACAGGGGGCGGCTGGGGCCAACGTCCTGACTTTC	CASSSGQGAAGANVLTF
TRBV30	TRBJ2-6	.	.	TGTGCCTGGAGTAGTAGGCTCTGGGGCCGGGGCCTGACTTTC	CAWSSRLWGRGLTF
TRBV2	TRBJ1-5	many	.	TGTGCCAGCACGGGCAGGTGGATAGGCCTTAGCAATCAGCCCCAGCATTTT	CASTGRWIGLSNQPQHF
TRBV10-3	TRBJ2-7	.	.	TGTGCCATCAGGGGGGACGGAATCTACGAGCAGTACTTC	CAIRGDGIYEQYF
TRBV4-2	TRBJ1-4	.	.	TGTGCCAGCAGCCAAGAAATGGGGCAGAATAATGAAAAACTGTTTTTT	CASSQEMGQNNEKLFF
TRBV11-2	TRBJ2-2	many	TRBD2	TGTGCCAGCAGCTTCGTACTAGCGGGAGTCACCGGGGAGCTGTTTTTT	CASSFVLAGVTGELFF
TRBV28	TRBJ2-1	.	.	TGTGCCAGCAGCCCCATGGTGGGTGAGCAGTTCTTC	CASSPMVGEQFF